The next 25 T cell receptor beta chains were all read from a single sample in a study of blood T cell repertoires in COVID-19 (dated by TCRdb to the early 2020s). Libraries were constructed by the immunoSEQ multiplex PCR assay. The source is immuneACCESS, and TCRdb retained only in-frame sequences with V and J called. Part of the clones is not carried over; for the studies checked, unresolved V genes explain less than half of this, and the remainder is unexplained. The sample table holds about 98,000 clones, of which about 85% were seen once. The leading ten clones occupy 2% to 2.5% of the sample. What was sequenced was peripheral blood. The receptor set was obtained from a man between 50 and 59 years old with active COVID-19.

This chain joins TRBV11-3 and TRBJ2-6; D is uncertain. CDR3 length: 13 residues. The V end lost 5 bases, the J end lost 1 base, and 3 bases lay between the germline ends. Per germline, CDR1 SGHNT and CDR2 YENEEA. The CDR3 region is CASSESGANVLTF. In DNA form, the CDR3 reads TGTGCCAGCAGCGAGTCTGGGGCCAACGTCCTGACTTTC. Based on the CDR3 plus reference TRBV11-3 and TRBJ2-6, the full variable domain is EAGVVQSPRYKIIEKKQPVAFWCNPISGHNTLYWYLQNLGQGPELLIRYENEEAVDDSQLPKDRFSAERLKGVDSTLKIQPAELGDSAVYLCASSESGANVLTFGAGSRLTVL.

The chain links TRBV10-3 to TRBJ2-5, with 9 positions matching TRBD2. The junction had 9 bases not matched to a gene; V was cut back by 2 bases and J by 5 bases. There are 16 residues in the CDR3. Germline loops: CDR1 ENHRY, CDR2 SYGVKD. The CDR3 nucleotides are TGTGCCATCAGTGAGGGGCTAGCGGGGCCGGGGGAGACCCAGTACTTC. Translating it yields CAISEGLAGPGETQYF.

The chain links TRBV6-5 to TRBJ2-3, with no clear D. This CDR3 has 12 residues. The germline V gene encodes CDR1 MNHEY and CDR2 SVGAGI. The V and J ends lost 6 bases and 2 bases respectively, with 6 bases between them. CDR3 coding DNA: TGTGCCAGCAGACAGAACACAGATACGCAGTATTTT. Protein: CASRQNTDTQYF.

The chain uses TRBV19 and TRBJ1-2; 7 bases are shared with TRBD1. Trimming took 1 base from V and 0 from J; bases not matched to a gene: 5. The CDR3 runs to 16 residues. From germline, CDR1 is LNHDA and CDR2 SQIVND (reference sequence). In DNA, the CDR3 is TGTGCCAGTAGTATAGGCAGGGGGTACTCTAACTATGGCTACACCTTC. This gives the protein CASSIGRGYSNYGYTF.

This clone showed up just once. The genes are TRBV6-4 and TRBJ1-6; maybe TRBD1 (6 bases). The length of the CDR3 is 15 residues. V was pared by 9 bases and J by 10 bases, with 22 bases between. Per germline, CDR1 MRHNA and CDR2 SNTAGT. CDR3 in amino acids: CARGGPSPFRSPLHF. Here the CDR3 DNA reads TGTGCCAGGGGGGGGCCATCGCCCTTTAGGTCACCCCTCCACTTT.

The chain recombines TRBV28 with TRBJ2-7, with TRBD1 as a possible D gene (5 bases). This CDR3 contains 14 residues. Trimming pared 6 bases from V and 0 bases from J, leaving 12 bases between. The germline CDR1 and CDR2 sequences are MDHEN and SYDVKM. CDR3: CASSGAGYSYEQYF. CDR3 DNA: TGTGCCAGCAGCGGTGCAGGGTACTCCTACGAGCAGTACTTC.

This chain links TRBV18 with TRBJ2-2, with D maybe TRBD2 (6 bases). Trimming left V 3 bases short and J 6 bases short, with 8 bases between. Germline V lookup: CDR1 KGHSH, CDR2 LQKENI. The CDR3 extends over 13 amino acids. The CDR3: CASSPGGAGELFF. The CDR3 DNA reads TGTGCCAGCTCACCCGGCGGGGCCGGGGAGCTGTTTTTT.

V is TRBV27 and J is TRBJ1-1; no firm D call. CDR1 and CDR2 from the germline V gene are MNHEY and SMNVEV (reference sequence). The CDR3 contains 14 residues. V was trimmed by 3 bases and J by 4 bases, leaving 12 bases between them. The CDR3 DNA follows: TGTGCCAGCAGTTTGTCGGGGTTTGGCACTGAAGCTTTCTTT. Protein: CASSLSGFGTEAFF.

This clone was recorded once. This chain links TRBV7-6 with TRBJ2-3; TRBD1 matches 8 bases. Trimming took 4 bases from V and 7 from J; bases not matched to a gene: 10. In germline, CDR1 is SGHVS, CDR2 FNYEAQ. The CDR3 length is 15 residues. CDR3 in amino acids: CASSSQDRARNTQYF. The CDR3 region has the DNA TGTGCCAGCAGCTCCCAGGACAGGGCAAGGAATACGCAGTATTTT.

The CDR3 DNA sequence: TGTGCCAGTAGTGACAGGGGGCAACGTGGCTACACCTTC. Translated, it gives CASSDRGQRGYTF. The chain links TRBV19 to TRBJ1-2; 10 bases line up with TRBD1. The V gene end was trimmed by 5 bases and the J gene end by 7 bases; junction bases not matched to a gene: 4. There are 13 residues in the CDR3. Germline V lookup: CDR1 LNHDA, CDR2 SQIVND (reference sequence).

The rearrangement joins TRBV6-5 to TRBJ1-2; 9 positions match TRBD1. The CDR3 sequence is 15 residues long. Per the germline V gene, CDR1 is MNHEY and CDR2 is SVGAGI. V was clipped by 0 bases and J by 8 bases; unmatched bases: 7. In DNA, the CDR3 is TGTGCCAGCAGTTACTCGGGGACAGGGAGTGAGGGCTACACCTTC. This codes for CASSYSGTGSEGYTF.

The chain links TRBV20-1 to TRBJ2-7; TRBD1 matches 7 bases. Trimming removed 5 bases from V and 7 bases from J; junction bases left unmatched: 5. The CDR3 totals 11 residues. Germline V gene data show CDR1 as DFQATT and CDR2 as SNEGSKA (reference sequence). The CDR3 sequence: CSAGTAQEQYF. CDR3 DNA: TGCAGTGCTGGGACAGCACAGGAGCAGTACTTC.

This clone was picked up one time. V is TRBV27 and J is TRBJ2-2; D possibly corresponds to TRBD1 (5 bases). CDR1 and CDR2 (germline): MNHEY, SMNVEV (reference sequence). V gave up 6 bases and J gave up 6 bases, with 14 bases separating them. The CDR3 is 14 residues long. The CDR3 sequence: CASRNSGFAGELFF. The CDR3 coding sequence is TGTGCCAGCAGAAACTCAGGGTTTGCCGGGGAGCTGTTTTTT.

This chain links TRBV6-2 or TRBV6-3 with TRBJ1-1, with a weak D call TRBD1 (5 bases). Germline CDR1 and CDR2: MNHEY and SVGEGT. Trimming removed 6 bases from V and 1 base from J, with 27 bases in between. The CDR3 contains 19 residues. The CDR3 coding sequence is TGTGCCAGCAGCCCAACGGGACTCCAAGCGGGTGTTACGAACACTGAAGCTTTCTTT. Protein sequence: CASSPTGLQAGVTNTEAFF.

This clone appeared a few times. The chain links TRBV11-2 to TRBJ2-7; 8 bases are a match to TRBD2. The CDR3 runs to 17 residues. The V and J ends lost 5 bases and 0 bases, in that order; junction bases with no gene match: 12. Germline V gives CDR1 SGHAT, CDR2 FQNNGV. The CDR3 DNA sequence: TGTGCCAGCAGCCCGGGGGGGACCCTCGGCCGCTCCTACGAGCAGTACTTC. Amino acid sequence: CASSPGGTLGRSYEQYF.

The CDR3 nucleotides read TGTGCCAGCAGCTTTGGAGGGGGCGACACCGGGGAGCTGTTTTTT. It yields the protein CASSFGGGDTGELFF. The chain recombines TRBV7-3 with TRBJ2-2; perhaps TRBD1 as D (7 bases). The germline CDR1 and CDR2 sequences are SGHTA and FQGTGA. CDR3 length equals 15 residues. The V end was cut by 3 bases, the J end by 3 bases, with 11 bases between. Full variable domain (remainder filled in from reference TRBV7-3 and TRBJ2-2): GAGVSQTPSNKVTEKGKYVELRCDPISGHTALYWYRQSLGQGPEFLIYFQGTGAADDSGLPNDRFFAVRPEGSVSTLKIQRTERGDSAVYLCASSFGGGDTGELFFGEGSRLTVL.

The chain uses TRBV18 and TRBJ1-2, with D perhaps matching TRBD1 (6 bases). The V end was cut by 5 bases, the J end by 7 bases, with 17 bases between. The CDR3 consists of 14 residues. From germline, CDR1 is KGHSH and CDR2 LQKENI. The CDR3 region is CASSSPPGASGYTF. The CDR3 bases are TGTGCCAGCTCATCGCCTCCAGGGGCCTCTGGCTACACCTTC.

The V call is TRBV18, the J call TRBJ2-2; 9 bases match TRBD2. V lost 6 bases and J lost 1; bases outside the gene matches: 3. Germline V gene lookup returns CDR1 KGHSH and CDR2 LQKENI. CDR3 length equals 15 residues. The DNA for the CDR3 is TGTGCCAGCTCGCAACTAGCGGGGAACACCGGGGAGCTGTTTTTT. Translation gives CASSQLAGNTGELFF.

The chain has TRBV3-1 (or the pseudogene TRBV3-2) and TRBJ2-7, with a possible D match to TRBD2 (5 bases). The V gene's germline CDR1 is LGHDT and CDR2 YNNKEL (reference sequence). The CDR3 runs 15 residues. The V gene lost 1 base and the J gene lost 1 base, with 11 bases spanning the gap. The CDR3 protein is CASSQGIGGSYEQYF. The CDR3 DNA reads as TGTGCCAGCAGCCAAGGCATCGGAGGTTCCTACGAGCAGTACTTC.

This clone was counted between two and nine times. The chain links TRBV12-3 or TRBV12-4 to TRBJ1-2, with 7 bases that match TRBD1. CDR3 size: 13 residues. The junction had 4 bases not matched to a gene; V was cut back by 5 bases and J by 4 bases. The CDR3 DNA follows: TGTGCCAGCAGTAGACAGGGAGGCTATGGCTACACCTTC. This sequence encodes CASSRQGGYGYTF.

The chain employs TRBV6-5 and TRBJ2-3; D perhaps matches TRBD1 (5 bases). Trimming shortened V by 7 bases and J by 5 bases, and 19 bases separated the two germline ends. The CDR3 runs to 15 residues. Per germline, CDR1 MNHEY and CDR2 SVGAGI. The DNA of the CDR3 is TGTGCCAGCAAAATACAGGTCATAAGTGGAGATACGCAGTATTTT. This encodes CASKIQVISGDTQYF.

This chain connects TRBV7-6 to TRBJ1-1, with no clear D. The CDR3 consists of 16 residues. Germline values: CDR1 SGHVS, CDR2 FNYEAQ. Deletions cut 2 bases from V and 4 bases from J, with 17 bases between. CDR3 DNA sequence: TGTGCCAGCAGCTTACCCCCAGGACCGGAGGGCACTGAAGCTTTCTTT. Its translation: CASSLPPGPEGTEAFF.

The chain has TRBV3-1 (or the pseudogene TRBV3-2) and TRBJ2-1; 11 nucleotides agree with TRBD2. Germline V lookup: CDR1 LGHDT, CDR2 YNNKEL (reference sequence). Unmatched junction bases numbered 5, after V lost 4 bases and J lost 3 bases. The CDR3 extends over 16 amino acids. CDR3 DNA sequence: TGTGCCAGCAGCCCCCTAGCGGGGGGCTTCTACAATGAGCAGTTCTTC. The encoded protein is CASSPLAGGFYNEQFF.

This chain links TRBV13 with TRBJ2-7; tentatively, D is TRBD1 (6 bases). V lost 5 bases, J lost 3 bases, and 14 bases lay in between. Per the germline V gene, CDR1 is PRHDT and CDR2 is FYEKMQ (reference sequence). The CDR3 is 14 residues long. CDR3 sequence (DNA): TGTGCCAGCAGCCTGACAGGTGTTATCTACGAGCAGTACTTC. Translation gives CASSLTGVIYEQYF.

V usage is TRBV21-1 and J usage is TRBJ2-7; the table assigns TRBD1, which was not confirmed against the DNA. TRBV21-1 constitutes a pseudogene. The CDR3 contains 18 residues. The CDR3 DNA follows: TGTGCCAGCAGCAAATTATGTTCTCTTGGCCAGGGGGGCTACGAGCAGTACTTC. Translated: CASSKLCSLGQGGYEQYF.